The entry that follows covers one T cell receptor (beta chain) sequence. This clonotype was detected a few times. Its antigen is unknown. No per-base quality is available; no much larger clone lies one base away. CDR1 SQVTM and CDR2 ANQGSEA are derived from the germline V gene. The CDR3 starts with the cysteine, ends with the phenylalanine, and has 12 residues. CDR3 DNA only is kept here, 36 bases in frame from base 1. After removal of 7 bases from V and 5 bases from J, the junction retains 5 bases not matched to a gene. This sample is drawn from a study of human T cells and chemical hapten exposure (dated by TCRdb to the early 2020s). Some background on the complete study: For sensitization, 2% DPC in acetone was applied to a roughly 2 cm by roughly 2 cm area of upper inner arm skin. Alopecia areata with under or over 50% scalp involvement, alopecia totalis and alopecia universalis were represented in the patient cohort, which was mostly female. Blood samples were taken from patients before sensitization (week 0) and at 2, 6 and about 24 weeks after DPC sensitization. Patch testing was done on the upper back using Finn chambers containing 0.01% DPC, and results were scored after 6 days according to International Contact Dermatitis Research Group standards. Twenty-nine alopecia patients gave blood for TCR sequencing at one to four time points (pre-sensitization, 2, 6 and 24 weeks). Throughout the roughly 23-week study period, patients were also given weekly therapeutic DPC doses on the scalp. In alopecia patients, the study followed how the peripheral blood TCR repertoire changed in vivo over primary and secondary sensitization to diphenylcyclopropenone (DPC), a hapten. Libraries were pooled for sequencing, and per-sample TCR yields varied mainly because of small differences in library volumes within the pool.

According to the study, the label for this sample's time point signals: pre-sensitization, week 0. Per the publication, the treatment or condition label means: therapeutic diphenylcyclopropenone sensitization with weekly scalp DPC. At every patch-test visit, the blood draw took place before the patch test was put on. Eligible patients were aged 18 to 70, diagnosed with alopecia, deemed suitable for DPC therapy, and excluded if pregnant. Unfractionated whole blood was collected in Tempus Blood RNA tubes, and total RNA was extracted from that blood. Library preparation was by RACE. The instrument given in TCRdb is NextSeq 500. Library preparation attached unique molecular identifiers to individual cDNA molecules for quantitative, reproducible TCR counting. From each blood RNA sample, both TCR alpha and TCR beta chains were sequenced. Processing in the source paper ran as follows. A median of around 100,000 TCRs per sample was observed, with a range of about 23,224 to 690,600. The Decombinator software suite was used to annotate the V, J and CDR3 of the TCR reads. Every sample was subsampled to the same number of TCRs (28,000) for the PS versus PT1 abundance plots. Expanded TCRs were defined as absent before sensitization and observed at least eight times at the 2-week time point. TCRdb itself trimmed the public reads at Q25 with fastp, ran MiXCR and retained productive beta chains. One record per CDR3 amino acid sequence lists the most common genes and DNA. These V and J calls derive from TCRdb rather than the authors' analysis. This sample is represented by 95,000 to 150,000 distinct CDR3 sequences; about 14% of them were singletons. The top ten hold approximately 2.6% of the sample.

Study-wide findings and limitations: A positive correlation was found between the number of PT1 expanded TCRs and patch test score, with significance reached at thresholds 8, 16 and 32 but not 4. Compared with pre-sensitization or healthy control sets, expanded TCRs formed significantly more large CDR3 similarity clusters, which is consistent with antigen-driven responses. Repeated subsampling changed both the strength of the expansion versus patch-test correlation and the threshold at which that correlation became significant. No change with DPC sensitization was found in the number of TCRs above 1 in 1000 frequency, and no evidence of global repertoire structure alterations was found. All patients had alopecia, a presumed autoimmune disease, so their immune response might differ from that of healthy individuals.

The chain links TRBV29-1 with TRBJ2-3; 8 bases in the middle match TRBD1. The source of this sequence is a woman under 30 with alopecia areata. Some clones in this sample may be carry-over from other donors' samples. The material sequenced was whole blood, taken in connection with sensitization to the hapten diphenylcyclopropenone (DPC). CDR3 sequence: CSAGQGLDTQYF. The DNA sequence follows: TGCAGCGCCGGACAGGGTTTAGATACGCAGTATTTT.